This T cell receptor (beta chain) came from a study of blood T cell repertoires in COVID-19. TCRdb's copy holds only in-frame clones and misses some; the assay was immunoSEQ multiplex PCR. There are tens of thousands of clones in the sample; about nine tenths occur only once, and 3% to 4% lies in the top ten. The CDR3 is made up of 15 amino acids. The J segment lost 0 bases and the V segment lost 4 bases, leaving 4 bases of the junction unmatched. CDR1 SGHRS and CDR2 YFSETQ come from the germline V gene. This sequence originates from a woman in her 70s with acute or convalescent COVID-19. The sequenced material came from peripheral blood. V gene TRBV5-1 combines with J gene TRBJ1-1; 9 nucleotides match TRBD1. The CDR3 coding sequence is TGCGCCAGCAGCAACCGGACAGGGGTGAACACTGAAGCTTTCTTT. It yields the protein CASSNRTGVNTEAFF.